This TCR beta chain was identified during a study of CD8+ T cells in alopecia areata (dated 2018 in TCRdb). A note on the overall study: Treated patients were enrolled in an open-label pilot trial of oral tofacitinib at 5 to 10 mg twice daily for moderate-to-severe alopecia areata. Patients stayed on tofacitinib for 6 to 18 months and then had 6 months of follow-up off drug so that delayed response and recurrence could be assessed. High-throughput TCRbeta sequencing was used to examine T cell clonal expansion in alopecia areata in both the C3H/HeJ mouse model and human patients. On the human side, TCRbeta sequencing was run on scalp tissue and on sorted CD4+ and CD8+ peripheral blood T cells from healthy controls and from alopecia areata patients with either patchy or totalis/universalis disease. Patients on tofacitinib were biopsied at baseline and after 4 and 24 weeks of treatment, and several of the patients also had a later scalp biopsy. Scalp clonality was compared across normal scalp (n=4), patchy alopecia areata scalp (n=8), and alopecia totalis/universalis scalp (n=8). RNA was obtained with the PAXgene miRNA kit for fixed scalp, the miRNeasy kit for PBMCs, and the RNeasy kit for mouse skin. TCRbeta CDR3 regions were amplified by immunoSEQ multiplex PCR with 35 Vbeta forward and 13 Jbeta reverse primers. Findings and caveats that apply to the study as a whole: Compared with normal scalp, lesional scalp, particularly in alopecia totalis/universalis, had higher clonality and more expanded CD8+ clones, which suggests antigenic drive. Scalp TCR repertoire analysis is complicated because resident alphabeta T cells in normal human skin are also sequenced, whereas mouse skin is dominated by gammadelta T cells. TCR sequences shared between patients were less clear than in mice, possibly partly because of HLA diversity in the patient population.

The library was made by the immunoSEQ multiplex PCR assay. To provide template for TCR sequencing, every sample had RNA extracted and reverse transcribed into cDNA. First-strand cDNA was synthesized using SuperScript III with a 2:1 mix of oligo-dT and random hexamers. A synthetic immune receptor repertoire was used to measure amplification bias, and any remaining bias was corrected computationally. The study's processing was this. Raw reads were preprocessed to remove errors, and CDR3 was defined by IMGT conventions from the conserved cysteine to phenylalanine. Clonality was computed as 1 minus the Shannon entropy, with the entropy normalized by log2 of the number of productive unique TCRs. Whether scalp clones were CD4 or CD8 was inferred by matching scalp TCRbeta sequences against CD4 and CD8 repertoires sorted from blood. The table was pulled from immuneACCESS by TCRdb, which kept in-frame rearrangements only. Such tables lose some clones; where checked, under half of the loss comes from unresolved V genes, and the rest has no known cause. That table supplies the V and J calls and clone size; D and trimming were determined from the DNA. The sample contains under 250,000 clones, approximately 52% of them found a single time. The ten largest clones add up to roughly 0.47% of the sample.

Inclusive of the bounding cysteine and phenylalanine, the CDR3 is 14 residues long. Only the CDR3 DNA is retained, 42 bases long and in frame from the first base. Trimming removed 0 bases from V and 4 bases from J, leaving 5 bases between the germline ends. CDR1 and CDR2, per the germline V gene, are SGHRS and YFSETQ. With respect to this clone: Its antigen is not yet known. No much larger clone is present one base from it, and per-base qualities are unavailable. The identical CDR3 is also encoded by other nucleotide sequences in the sample.

The time point tag for this specimen amounts to: baseline before oral tofacitinib. From alopecia areata patients, peripheral blood was collected along with lesional scalp punch biopsies. PBMCs were isolated by density centrifugation and stained for CD3, CD4 and CD8, after which CD4+ and CD8+ T cells were sorted on a FACSAria. The chain links TRBV5-1 with TRBJ2-6, with no confident D gene call. The source material was CD4+ T cells sorted from blood, sampled at week 0. The source of this sequence is a human donor with alopecia areata. The nucleotide sequence is given as TGCGCCAGCAGCTTGGCCCCCGGGGCCAACGTCCTGACTTTC. The translation is CASSLAPGANVLTF.